The rows below give T cell receptor beta chains drawn from one sample of a study of monozygotic twins with inflammatory bowel disease. TCRdb reanalyzed the 5' RACE reads, giving one entry per CDR3 protein sequence and no DNA. The sample table includes approximately 400,000 distinct CDR3 sequences. Sequenced: blood. All receptors come from a human donor with ulcerative colitis or Crohn's disease, or a healthy co-twin of an affected twin (not recorded which). The CDR3 runs from the conserved cysteine through the conserved F or W. Each record gives: V gene, J gene, CDR3 length, CDR3 protein.

v_gene: TRBV10-3; j_gene: TRBJ1-5; len: 15; CDR3aa: CAISEGTGGNQPQHF
v_gene: TRBV28; j_gene: TRBJ1-3; len: 20; CDR3aa: CASSLSAGAQVGKPGNTIYF
v_gene: TRBV27; j_gene: TRBJ2-2; len: 16; CDR3aa: CASTQTASTNTGELFF
v_gene: TRBV6-5; j_gene: TRBJ2-5; len: 14; CDR3aa: CASSYARGQETQYF
v_gene: TRBV5-1; j_gene: TRBJ1-1; len: 15; CDR3aa: CASSFDGTRNTEAFF
v_gene: TRBV5-1; j_gene: TRBJ2-4; len: 15; CDR3aa: CASSLAGGRGNIQYF
v_gene: TRBV5-4; j_gene: TRBJ2-1; len: 17; CDR3aa: CASSLLTGTLVYNEQFF
v_gene: TRBV7-8; j_gene: TRBJ1-2; len: 15; CDR3aa: CASGPPRQDLYGYTF
v_gene: TRBV12-3/TRBV12-4; j_gene: TRBJ2-1; len: 15; CDR3aa: CASTTTSGTYNEQFF
v_gene: TRBV9; j_gene: TRBJ2-7; len: 14; CDR3aa: CASSREQTSYEQYF
v_gene: TRBV19; j_gene: TRBJ2-5; len: 15; CDR3aa: CASSNSATGVETQYF
v_gene: TRBV27; j_gene: TRBJ2-7; len: 13; CDR3aa: CASSLIDRDEQYF
v_gene: TRBV4-1; j_gene: TRBJ1-6; len: 16; CDR3aa: CASSPTPGQGYSPLHF
v_gene: TRBV15; j_gene: TRBJ1-2; len: 14; CDR3aa: CATSRGSTDYGYTF
v_gene: TRBV5-1; j_gene: TRBJ2-7; len: 14; CDR3aa: CASSLLVTSYEQYF
v_gene: TRBV5-8; j_gene: TRBJ1-1; len: 18; CDR3aa: CASSLAGVVHSANTEAFF
v_gene: TRBV5-1; j_gene: TRBJ2-5; len: 16; CDR3aa: CASSPGDSGFQETQYF
v_gene: TRBV6-6; j_gene: TRBJ2-7; len: 12; CDR3aa: CASRGSSSEQYF
v_gene: TRBV20-1; j_gene: TRBJ2-3; len: 18; CDR3aa: CSARPSTSGGAAADTQYF
v_gene: TRBV4-1; j_gene: TRBJ2-3; len: 14; CDR3aa: CASRDGMGTDTQYF
v_gene: TRBV11-2; j_gene: TRBJ2-3; len: 15; CDR3aa: CASSLDGSSVDTQYF
v_gene: TRBV12-3/TRBV12-4; j_gene: TRBJ2-1; len: 12; CDR3aa: CASSLAGWEQFF
v_gene: TRBV12-3/TRBV12-4; j_gene: TRBJ2-7; len: 17; CDR3aa: CASSFGLSGSLSYKQYF
v_gene: TRBV20-1; j_gene: TRBJ1-1; len: 12; CDR3aa: CSASQANTEAFF
v_gene: TRBV6-1; j_gene: TRBJ2-2; len: 14; CDR3aa: CASSEGGLYGELFF
v_gene: TRBV7-3; j_gene: TRBJ2-1; len: 15; CDR3aa: CASSLSGTSVNEQFF
v_gene: TRBV6-5; j_gene: TRBJ1-3; len: 16; CDR3aa: CASSYTGEGSGNTIYF
v_gene: TRBV7-9; j_gene: TRBJ2-1; len: 14; CDR3aa: CASSSVPGGGEQFF
v_gene: TRBV5-1; j_gene: TRBJ1-1; len: 11; CDR3aa: CASSLNTEAFF
v_gene: TRBV19; j_gene: TRBJ2-1; len: 15; CDR3aa: CASSIPSGRAKEQFF
v_gene: TRBV3-1; j_gene: TRBJ2-7; len: 14; CDR3aa: CASTSGTGGAEQYF
v_gene: TRBV5-6; j_gene: TRBJ2-1; len: 16; CDR3aa: CASSLGATSGNNEQFF
v_gene: TRBV28; j_gene: TRBJ2-3; len: 17; CDR3aa: CASSPSGSPQPTDTQYF
v_gene: TRBV25-1; j_gene: TRBJ2-7; len: 13; CDR3aa: CASSKPGIFEQYF
v_gene: TRBV2; j_gene: TRBJ1-2; len: 15; CDR3aa: CASSEDRGLFYGYTF
v_gene: TRBV7-2; j_gene: TRBJ1-4; len: 15; CDR3aa: CASSATGGSSEKLFF
v_gene: TRBV7-2; j_gene: TRBJ1-1; len: 14; CDR3aa: CASSTRTVNTEAFF
v_gene: TRBV5-1; j_gene: TRBJ1-1; len: 14; CDR3aa: CASSYNDLNTEAFF
v_gene: TRBV12-3/TRBV12-4; j_gene: TRBJ2-3; len: 17; CDR3aa: CASSPPWGAPGTDTQYF
v_gene: TRBV20-1; j_gene: TRBJ2-7; len: 13; CDR3aa: CSAEGGGLGEQYF
v_gene: TRBV20-1; j_gene: TRBJ2-7; len: 12; CDR3aa: CSATREGYEQYF
v_gene: TRBV12-5; j_gene: TRBJ2-7; len: 14; CDR3aa: CASGLEAGGHEQYF
v_gene: TRBV20-1; j_gene: TRBJ1-5; len: 15; CDR3aa: CSAKGNGRSNQPQHF
v_gene: TRBV5-1; j_gene: TRBJ1-1; len: 14; CDR3aa: CASSLVGGDTEAFF
v_gene: TRBV10-3; j_gene: TRBJ1-1; len: 12; CDR3aa: CAISSGGYGAFF
v_gene: TRBV7-9; j_gene: TRBJ2-1; len: 16; CDR3aa: CASSFPRGQGYNEQFF
v_gene: TRBV5-1; j_gene: TRBJ2-1; len: 16; CDR3aa: CASSYSGGFLYNEQFF
v_gene: TRBV20-1; j_gene: TRBJ2-4; len: 17; CDR3aa: CSAKNPGTALAKNIQYF
v_gene: TRBV7-8; j_gene: TRBJ1-5; len: 15; CDR3aa: CASSSAGTHNQPQHF
v_gene: TRBV23-1; j_gene: TRBJ2-3; len: 15; CDR3aa: CASSSLGRESDTQYF
v_gene: TRBV7-3; j_gene: TRBJ2-3; len: 13; CDR3aa: CASRGTNEDTQYF
v_gene: TRBV30; j_gene: TRBJ2-7; len: 11; CDR3aa: CAWRGGNEQYF
v_gene: TRBV9; j_gene: TRBJ2-5; len: 17; CDR3aa: CASSAPGGTVTQETQYF
v_gene: TRBV27; j_gene: TRBJ2-7; len: 13; CDR3aa: CASSLKWTYEQYF
v_gene: TRBV24-1; j_gene: TRBJ2-6; len: 17; CDR3aa: CATSARDRSSGANVLTF
v_gene: TRBV3-1; j_gene: TRBJ2-3; len: 13; CDR3aa: CASSPRAPDTQYF
v_gene: TRBV5-1; j_gene: TRBJ1-6; len: 15; CDR3aa: CASSLGQGTGSPLHF
v_gene: TRBV27; j_gene: TRBJ2-6; len: 17; CDR3aa: CASSYGRVGSGANVLTF
v_gene: TRBV7-9; j_gene: TRBJ2-1; len: 15; CDR3aa: CASSLGTSGVDEQFF